What follows are 19 T cell receptor beta chains derived from one specimen sequenced in a study of T-cell memory formation after mild COVID-19. TCRdb redid the calling of the 5' RACE reads with MiXCR, one entry per CDR3 protein. The data contain about 350,000 distinct CDR3 sequences, 25% to 30% of them singletons. Specimen: PBMCs or a T cell subset sorted from them (not recorded which). These receptors all come from an adult woman who had mild COVID-19 (a few samples of this study predate the infection). Cell type and time point are not known.

Only a few counts were recorded for this clonotype. The chain links TRBV30 to TRBJ2-3; 12 bases match TRBD2. Germline V gene sequence: CDR1 GTSNPN, CDR2 SVGIG (reference sequence). V dropped 5 bases and J dropped 2; count of bases not matched to a gene: 2. The CDR3 loop spans 14 amino acids. The CDR3 region is CAWGLAGSTDTQYF. CDR3 DNA: TGTGCCTGGGGACTAGCGGGATCCACAGATACGCAGTATTTT.

V gene TRBV5-6 combines with J gene TRBJ1-1; the D is unclear. CDR3 length: 15 residues. Trimming pared 0 bases from V and 5 bases from J, leaving 14 bases between. Germline V gives CDR1 SGHDT, CDR2 YYEEEE. The CDR3 protein is CASSLVAPLSTEAFF. CDR3 DNA: TGTGCCAGCAGCTTGGTGGCCCCCCTGTCGACTGAAGCTTTCTTT.

This clonotype was seen only a few times. The gene calls are TRBV12-3 or TRBV12-4 and TRBJ2-3, with TRBD2 matching 14 bases. This CDR3 comprises 18 residues. The ends lost 5 bases at V and 1 base at J; junction bases unmatched: 8. In nucleotides, the CDR3 is TGTGCCAGCAGTCGACCCCAGGGACTAGCGGGGGGCACAGATACGCAGTATTTT. The encoded protein is CASSRPQGLAGGTDTQYF.

This clonotype turned up a few times. The chain couples TRBV29-1 to TRBJ2-1; 15 positions match TRBD2. V was pared by 4 bases and J by 10 bases, with 5 bases of the junction left unmatched. The length of the CDR3 is 14 residues. Germline V lookup: CDR1 SQVTM, CDR2 ANQGSEA. CDR3 nucleotides: TGCAGCGTTGGGACTAGCGGGAGGGCCGGGGAGCAGTTCTTC. This sequence encodes CSVGTSGRAGEQFF.

This clonotype came up many times. V and J are TRBV20-1 and TRBJ2-5; D call uncertain. Trimming shortened V by 3 bases and J by 5 bases, and 25 bases separated the two germline ends. Germline values: CDR1 DFQATT, CDR2 SNEGSKA (reference sequence). The CDR3 extends over 17 amino acids. The CDR3 DNA follows: TGCAGTGCTAGGGAATTCCCTCTGGGATTAGCTGGGGAGACCCAGTACTTC. Its translation: CSAREFPLGLAGETQYF.

The chain links TRBV18 to TRBJ2-7; 11 nucleotides match TRBD1. From germline, CDR1 is KGHSH and CDR2 LQKENI. CDR3 size: 15 residues. The V and J ends lost 1 base and 4 bases, in that order; junction bases with no gene match: 3. In nucleotides, the CDR3 is TGTGCCAGCTCACCACGGACAGGGGGCAGGTACGAGCAGTACTTC. Its protein is CASSPRTGGRYEQYF.

In the case of this clonotype: At one boundary the junction diverges from the germline segment, which might be a read error. The chain carries TRBV15 and TRBJ2-2, with TRBD1 as a possible D gene (6 bases). CDR1 is LNHNV, CDR2 YYDKDF, per germline (reference sequence). The CDR3 contains 13 residues. The CDR3 sequence is CATSRGRDTGELF. The CDR3 bases are TGTGCCACCAGCAGAGGCAGGGACACCGGGGAGCTGTTT.

This clonotype has just a few counts. The chain links TRBV20-1 to TRBJ2-2, with D uncertain. V was cut by 1 base and J by 7 bases, with 16 bases left in between. CDR1 is DFQATT and CDR2 is SNEGSKA in the germline V gene (reference sequence). There are 15 residues in the CDR3. Here the CDR3 reads CSARGGFPGIGELFF. In nucleotides, the CDR3 is TGCAGTGCTAGAGGAGGTTTTCCAGGTATCGGGGAGCTGTTTTTT.

The chain combines TRBV5-5 with TRBJ2-3, with TRBD1 matching over 8 bases. The CDR3 has 16 residues. Looked up from germline, CDR1 is SGHKS and CDR2 is YYEKEE (reference sequence). With V trimmed by 2 bases and J by 5 bases, 10 bases remained unmatched. CDR3 residues: CASSFVLAGGKDTQYF. The CDR3 nucleotides read TGTGCCAGCAGCTTCGTGTTGGCAGGGGGCAAAGATACGCAGTATTTT.

V usage is TRBV12-3 or TRBV12-4 and J usage is TRBJ1-2, with 10 bases that match TRBD1. There are 16 residues in the CDR3. Trimming cost V 4 bases and J 4 bases; bases outside gene matches: 9. CDR3 amino acids: CASSSKPGQGTYGYTF. The CDR3 DNA sequence: TGTGCCAGCAGTTCAAAACCGGGACAGGGGACCTATGGCTACACCTTC.

This chain uses TRBV7-8 with TRBJ1-4; tentatively, D is TRBD1 (6 bases). CDR3 size: 15 residues. The V gene's germline CDR1 is SGHVS and CDR2 FQNEAQ. Trimming pared 5 bases from V and 3 bases from J, leaving 13 bases between. The CDR3 loop reads CASSPSGEANEKLFF. The CDR3 DNA reads TGTGCCAGCAGCCCCTCAGGGGAGGCTAATGAAAAACTGTTTTTT.

J is TRBJ2-2 and V is TRBV29-1; D perhaps matches TRBD1 (5 bases). V lost 1 base, J lost 7 bases, and 13 bases lay in between. Per the germline V gene, CDR1 is SQVTM and CDR2 is ANQGSEA. The CDR3 is 14 amino acids. CDR3 DNA: TGCAGCGTTGAAGTTAGCAGGGATGGCGGGGAGCTGTTTTTT. It translates to CSVEVSRDGGELFF.

This chain uses TRBV12-3 or TRBV12-4 with TRBJ2-7; possible D gene TRBD2, 6 bases. CDR3 length equals 13 residues. Trimming removed 1 base from V and 5 bases from J, with 9 bases in between. DNA of the CDR3: TGTGCCAGCAGTTTAGGGCTAGCGAACGAGCAGTACTTC. The encoded protein is CASSLGLANEQYF.

V usage is TRBV23-1 and J usage is TRBJ2-7, with D possibly matching TRBD2 (5 bases). TRBV23-1 is an ORF for which the function is uncertain. The CDR3 is 17 amino acids. V was shortened by 6 bases and J by 2 bases, with 23 bases between the two germline ends. The CDR3 here is CASSLSVRRKIPYEQYF. The CDR3 bases are TGCGCCAGCAGCCTGAGCGTGAGGAGGAAGATCCCCTACGAGCAGTACTTC.

The J gene is TRBJ2-1, the V gene TRBV4-1; 7 bases fit TRBD2. The CDR3 contains 16 residues. The V segment lost 5 bases and the J segment 4 bases; nucleotides outside the gene matches: 11. Looked up from germline, CDR1 is MGHRA and CDR2 is YSYEKL. The CDR3 bases are TGCGCCAGCAGCGCCTCCCTAGCGGAGCTTTACAATGAGCAGTTCTTC. This gives the protein CASSASLAELYNEQFF.

The V gene is TRBV2, the J gene TRBJ2-5; D may correspond to TRBD1 or TRBD2 (5 bases each). V was clipped by 0 bases and J by 3 bases, with 11 bases between them. Germline V CDR1 and CDR2: SNHLY, FYNNEI. This CDR3 spans 15 amino acids. CDR3 loop: CASSEALGTEETQYF. In nucleotides, the CDR3 is TGTGCCAGCAGTGAAGCGCTGGGGACCGAAGAGACCCAGTACTTC. The variable domain in full, completed from reference TRBV2 and TRBJ2-5, reads EPEVTQTPSHQVTQMGQEVILRCVPISNHLYFYWYRQILGQKVEFLVSFYNNEISEKSEIFDDQFSVERPDGSNFTLKIRSTKLEDSAMYFCASSEALGTEETQYFGPGTRLLVL.

The V and J genes are TRBV7-3 and TRBJ2-5, with D maybe TRBD1 (5 bases). The CDR3 sequence is 12 residues long. Deletions cut 8 bases from V and 4 bases from J, with 11 bases between. Germline loops: CDR1 SGHTA, CDR2 FQGTGA. The CDR3 reads CASQGRRETQYF. The CDR3 nucleotides read TGTGCCAGCCAGGGTAGGCGAGAGACCCAGTACTTC.

This clonotype was counted between two and nine times. J is TRBJ1-1 and V is TRBV5-1; 10 positions agree with TRBD1. Germline assignment: CDR1 SGHRS and CDR2 YFSETQ. Trimming removed 4 bases from V and 5 bases from J; junction bases left unmatched: 8. The CDR3 is made up of 15 amino acids. CDR3 nucleotides: TGCGCCAGCAGCCCAATGACAGGGGGCAAGACTGAAGCTTTCTTT. This translates into CASSPMTGGKTEAFF.

This clonotype was seen a few times. This rearrangement joins TRBV12-3 or TRBV12-4 to TRBJ1-1; 7 positions agree with TRBD1. V was clipped by 5 bases and J by 1 base; unmatched bases: 7. This CDR3 is 15 amino acids long. In nucleotides, the CDR3 is TGTGCCAGCAGTGAGAAACAGGGGCCGAACACTGAAGCTTTCTTT. This codes for CASSEKQGPNTEAFF.